These 20 T cell receptor beta chains came from one sample sequenced in a study of blood T cells in healthy people across ages (dated by TCRdb to between 2014 and 2017). Library creation used 5' RACE. TCRdb lists the instrument as Illumina HiSeq 2500. A second 7 to 11 cycle PCR used a sample-barcoded 5' primer and a J-beta primer mix. In-frame beta chains were kept once TCRdb had trimmed the public reads at Q25 with fastp and called clones with MiXCR. Each CDR3 protein appears once, grouped with its most common genes and DNA. This sample is represented by about 1.1 million distinct CDR3 sequences; under 40% of them were singletons. The ten largest clonotypes hold approximately 14% of the sample. The sample comprised blood. These receptors all stem from a man between 18 and 35 years old in good health.

The rearrangement uses TRBV5-1 and TRBJ2-1, with D hard to call. This CDR3 has 15 residues. Trimming left V 5 bases short and J 2 bases short, with 14 bases between. CDR1 and CDR2 from the germline V gene are SGHRS and YFSETQ. The DNA for the CDR3 is TGCGCCAGCAGGCTAAACACCGACACCTACAATGAGCAGTTCTTC. It specifies CASRLNTDTYNEQFF.

The chain links TRBV7-2 to TRBJ2-5, with 11 bases identical to TRBD2. Per the germline V gene, CDR1 is SGHTA and CDR2 is FQGNSA. The V segment lost 2 bases and the J segment 3 bases; nucleotides outside the gene matches: 5. The CDR3 totals 16 residues. DNA of the CDR3: TGTGCCAGCAGCTTATCTTTGGGACTAGCGGAAGAGACCCAGTACTTC. Its protein is CASSLSLGLAEETQYF. Full variable domain (missing parts from reference TRBV7-2 and TRBJ2-5): GAGVSQSPSNKVTEKGKDVELRCDPISGHTALYWYRQSLGQGLEFLIYFQGNSAPDKSGLPSDRFSAERTGGSVSTLTIQRTQQEDSAVYLCASSLSLGLAEETQYFGPGTRLLVL.

The chain is built from TRBV6-1 and TRBJ2-5; 11 bases match TRBD1. The DNA end lines up better with TRBJ2-7; the J call may be wrong. Germline V gene sequence: CDR1 MNHNS, CDR2 SASEGT. The CDR3 is 15 amino acids. The DNA of the CDR3 is TGTGCCAGCAGTGAAGAAGGGACAGGGGGCTACGAGCAGTACTTC. This translates into CASSEEGTGGYEQYF.

V gene TRBV20-1 combines with J gene TRBJ2-3, with 7 bases lining up with TRBD2. CDR1 and CDR2 from the germline V gene are DFQATT and SNEGSKA (reference sequence). The length of the CDR3 is 14 residues. J gave up 4 bases and V 0 bases, and 4 bases lay outside the gene matches. This CDR3 is CSARDVGRADTQYF. Here the CDR3 DNA reads TGCAGTGCTAGAGATGTAGGGAGGGCAGATACGCAGTATTTT.

The chain links TRBV27 to TRBJ2-3; D gene uncertain. This CDR3 has 15 residues. CDR1 and CDR2 (germline): MNHEY, SMNVEV (reference sequence). V was trimmed by 5 bases and J by 4 bases, leaving 16 bases between them. The CDR3 loop is CASSPTTPYADTQYF. Written as DNA, the CDR3 is TGTGCCAGCAGTCCAACGACGCCGTACGCAGATACGCAGTATTTT.

The chain combines TRBV6-1 with TRBJ1-4; D gene ambiguous. V shed 6 bases and J shed 0 bases, with 11 bases lying between them. Germline CDR1 reads MNHNS; CDR2 reads SASEGT. This CDR3 has 15 residues. The CDR3 nucleotides are TGTGCCAGCAGGAGGAGGGAAGCAACTAATGAAAAACTGTTTTTT. It yields the protein CASRRREATNEKLFF.

This clonotype was counted a single time. V and J are TRBV7-9 and TRBJ1-1; no firm D call. The CDR3 length is 12 residues. Per germline, CDR1 SEHNR and CDR2 FQNEAQ (reference sequence). V was pared by 1 base and J by 11 bases, with 11 bases between. In DNA form, the CDR3 reads TGTGCCAGCAGCTTAGTACCCTCGGGGGCTTTCTTT. This gives the protein CASSLVPSGAFF.

With respect to this clonotype: One base away lies a much larger clone, so this may be a sequencing read error. V gene TRBV29-1 combines with J gene TRBJ2-1, with D perhaps TRBD1 or TRBD2 (6 bases each). The tail of the sequence fits TRBJ2-7 better, so the J call may be wrong. The CDR3 sequence is 17 residues long. The germline V gene encodes CDR1 SQVTM and CDR2 ANQGSEA. CDR3 coding DNA: TGCAGCGGAGAGGGGGGTTCCTATACGAGCTCCTACAATGAGCAGTACTTC. It is translated as CSGEGGSYTSSYNEQYF.

This clonotype was seen a handful of times. The chain recombines TRBV10-3 with TRBJ2-1; D is ambiguous. The CDR3 contains 11 residues. Trimming took 0 bases from V and 8 from J, leaving 2 bases between them. Germline-derived CDR1 and CDR2 are ENHRY and SYGVKD. The CDR3 region is CAISESHEQFF. The CDR3 DNA sequence: TGTGCCATCAGTGAGTCGCATGAGCAGTTCTTC.

The DNA of the CDR3 is TGCAGTGCTAGAACCCCGCAGCAAGAGACCCAGTACTTC. Its protein product is CSARTPQQETQYF. The chain is built from TRBV20-1 and TRBJ2-5, with D uncertain. The V end lost 2 bases, the J end lost 2 bases, and 9 bases lay between the germline ends. The CDR3 runs to 13 residues. CDR1 and CDR2 from the germline V gene are DFQATT and SNEGSKA (reference sequence).

Only a few counts were recorded for this clonotype. The chain joins TRBV20-1 to TRBJ1-3, with D uncertain. Trimming took 3 bases from V and 2 from J, leaving 2 bases between them. The germline gives CDR1 DFQATT, CDR2 SNEGSKA (reference sequence). The CDR3 runs to 11 residues. DNA of the CDR3: TGCAGTGCTAGGGCTGGAAACACCATATATTTT. This sequence encodes CSARAGNTIYF.

The chain uses TRBV20-1 and TRBJ2-1, with D maybe TRBD2 (7 bases). This CDR3 is built from 15 residues. Germline V gene lookup returns CDR1 DFQATT and CDR2 SNEGSKA (reference sequence). The germline V and J ends were trimmed by 1 base and 8 bases, with 18 bases remaining between them. Written as DNA, the CDR3 is TGCAGTGCTAGAGTGCCGGGGGGCCGGTCGTATGAGCAGTTCTTC. Translated, it gives CSARVPGGRSYEQFF.

V usage is TRBV7-2 and J usage is TRBJ2-1; D is perhaps TRBD1 (6 bases). Germline V gene lookup returns CDR1 SGHTA and CDR2 FQGNSA. V dropped 5 bases and J dropped 7 bases, with 18 bases sitting between them. The CDR3 is 15 amino acids. CDR3 bases: TGTGCCAGCAGCCTCGGACAGCCTGGGGGAAATGAGCAGTTCTTC. It is translated as CASSLGQPGGNEQFF. Together with reference TRBV7-2 and TRBJ2-1, the CDR3 gives the full variable domain: GAGVSQSPSNKVTEKGKDVELRCDPISGHTALYWYRQSLGQGLEFLIYFQGNSAPDKSGLPSDRFSAERTGGSVSTLTIQRTQQEDSAVYLCASSLGQPGGNEQFFGPGTRLTVL.

The chain uses TRBV4-1 and TRBJ1-2; no definite D call. With 0 bases removed from V and 7 bases from J, the gap between germline ends came to 12 bases. CDR1 and CDR2 from the germline V gene are MGHRA and YSYEKL. The CDR3 is made up of 14 amino acids. The CDR3 loop is CASSQDESTGGYTF. The CDR3 DNA sequence: TGCGCCAGCAGCCAAGATGAAAGTACGGGTGGCTACACCTTC.

This rearrangement joins TRBV7-2 to TRBJ1-1; D not resolved. The CDR3 spans 15 residues. From germline, CDR1 is SGHTA and CDR2 FQGNSA. Trimming took 2 bases from V and 0 from J, leaving 10 bases between them. CDR3 nucleotide sequence: TGTGCCAGCAGCTTATCGAGGGTAATGAACACTGAAGCTTTCTTT. Protein product: CASSLSRVMNTEAFF. The full variable domain, completed using reference TRBV7-2 and TRBJ1-1, is GAGVSQSPSNKVTEKGKDVELRCDPISGHTALYWYRQSLGQGLEFLIYFQGNSAPDKSGLPSDRFSAERTGGSVSTLTIQRTQQEDSAVYLCASSLSRVMNTEAFFGQGTRLTVV.

This clonotype was picked up many times. The chain combines TRBV4-3 with TRBJ2-3, with no clear D. The CDR3 spans 17 residues. V gave up 5 bases and J gave up 0 bases, with 18 bases separating them. The germline V gene has CDR1 LGHNA and CDR2 YSLEER. CDR3 protein: CASSVNPAYQSTDTQYF. In DNA, the CDR3 is TGCGCCAGCAGCGTTAACCCGGCCTACCAGAGCACAGATACGCAGTATTTT.

On this clonotype itself: Since a much larger clone is just one base distant, this may be a read error. The J gene is TRBJ2-4, the V gene TRBV25-1, with D perhaps given as TRBD1 or TRBD2 (5 bases each). The CDR3 sequence is 15 residues long. Germline loops: CDR1 MGHDK, CDR2 SYGVNS. V was clipped by 5 bases and J by 15 bases, with 26 bases between them. CDR3 bases: TGTGCCAGCAGTTCCCGGGACCGAGACTCCTACGAGCGGTACTTC. Translated, it gives CASSSRDRDSYERYF.

The chain combines TRBV12-3 or TRBV12-4 with TRBJ2-1; D possibly matches TRBD1 or TRBD2 (6 bases each). The CDR3 contains 16 residues. V was pared by 3 bases and J by 4 bases, with 16 bases between. DNA of the CDR3: TGTGCCAGCAGTTTCGCAGGGGTTAGCGGATACAATGAGCAGTTCTTC. It specifies CASSFAGVSGYNEQFF.

V gene TRBV27 combines with J gene TRBJ1-6, with 9 nucleotides matching TRBD1. CDR1 and CDR2 (germline): MNHEY, SMNVEV (reference sequence). V was clipped by 1 base and J by 2 bases; unmatched bases: 6. CDR3 length: 18 residues. The DNA for the CDR3 is TGTGCCAGCAGTTTATGGACAGGGGATTTGACCTATAATTCACCCCTCCACTTT. Translation gives CASSLWTGDLTYNSPLHF.

In this sample, this clonotype turned up a few times. J is TRBJ1-1 and V is TRBV6-6, with D unresolved. This CDR3 has 13 residues. V was clipped by 2 bases and J by 6 bases, with 10 bases between them. The germline V gene encodes CDR1 MNHNY and CDR2 SVGAGI (reference sequence). The CDR3 bases are TGTGCCAGCAGTTACCAGGAGAAGGCTGAAGCTTTCTTT. It encodes CASSYQEKAEAFF.